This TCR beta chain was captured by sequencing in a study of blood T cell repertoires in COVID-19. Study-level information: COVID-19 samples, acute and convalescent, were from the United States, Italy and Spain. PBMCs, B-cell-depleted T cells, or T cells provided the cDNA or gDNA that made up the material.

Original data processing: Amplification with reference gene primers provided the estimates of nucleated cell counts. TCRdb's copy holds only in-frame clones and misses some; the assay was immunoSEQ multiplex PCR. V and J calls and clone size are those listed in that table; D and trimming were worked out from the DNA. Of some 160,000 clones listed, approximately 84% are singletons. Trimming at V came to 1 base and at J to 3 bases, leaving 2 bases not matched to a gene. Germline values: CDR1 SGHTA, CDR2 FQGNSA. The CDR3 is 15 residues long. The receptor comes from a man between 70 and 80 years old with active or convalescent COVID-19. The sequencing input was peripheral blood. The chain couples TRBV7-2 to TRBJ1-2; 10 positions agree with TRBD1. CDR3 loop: CASSLEGTGDYGYTF. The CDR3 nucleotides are TGTGCCAGCAGCTTAGAAGGGACAGGGGACTATGGCTACACCTTC.